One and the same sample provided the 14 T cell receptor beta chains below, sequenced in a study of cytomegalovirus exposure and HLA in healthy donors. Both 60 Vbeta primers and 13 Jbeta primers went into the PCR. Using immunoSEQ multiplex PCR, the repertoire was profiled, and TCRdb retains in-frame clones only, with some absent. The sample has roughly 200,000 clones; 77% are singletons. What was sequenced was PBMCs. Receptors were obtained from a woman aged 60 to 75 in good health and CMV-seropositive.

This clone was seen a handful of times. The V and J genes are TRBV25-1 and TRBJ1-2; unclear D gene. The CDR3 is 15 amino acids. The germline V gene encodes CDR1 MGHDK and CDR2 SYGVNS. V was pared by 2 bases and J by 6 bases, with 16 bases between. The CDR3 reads CASSEVQVTENGYTF. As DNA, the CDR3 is TGTGCCAGCAGTGAAGTTCAGGTTACGGAAAATGGCTACACCTTC.

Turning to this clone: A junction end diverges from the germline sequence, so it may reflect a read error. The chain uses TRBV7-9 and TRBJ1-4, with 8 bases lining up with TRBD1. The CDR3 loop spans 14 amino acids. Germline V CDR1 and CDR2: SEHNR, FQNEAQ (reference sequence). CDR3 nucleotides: TGTTCCAGCAGCTTAACAGGGGGTGGTGAAAAACTGTTTTTT. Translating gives CSSSLTGGGEKLFF.

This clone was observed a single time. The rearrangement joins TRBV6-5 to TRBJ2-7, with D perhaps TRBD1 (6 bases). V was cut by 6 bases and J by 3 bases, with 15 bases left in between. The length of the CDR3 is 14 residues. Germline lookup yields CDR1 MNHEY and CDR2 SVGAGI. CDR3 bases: TGTGCCAGCAGCTTGTTGCCGGACAGCTACGAGCAGTACTTC. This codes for CASSLLPDSYEQYF.

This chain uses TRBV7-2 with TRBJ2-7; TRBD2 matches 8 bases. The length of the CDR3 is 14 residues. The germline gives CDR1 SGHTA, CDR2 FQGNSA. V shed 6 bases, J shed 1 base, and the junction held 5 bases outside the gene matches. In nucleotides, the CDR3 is TGTGCCAGCAGGCCCGGACTAGCTTCCTACGAGCAGTACTTC. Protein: CASRPGLASYEQYF.

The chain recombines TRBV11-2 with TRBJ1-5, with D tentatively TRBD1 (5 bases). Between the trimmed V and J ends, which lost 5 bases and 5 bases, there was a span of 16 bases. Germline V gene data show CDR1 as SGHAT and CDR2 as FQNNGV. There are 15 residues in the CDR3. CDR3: CASSPGLGTHQPQHF. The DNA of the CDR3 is TGTGCCAGCAGCCCCGGGCTTGGGACTCATCAGCCCCAGCATTTT.

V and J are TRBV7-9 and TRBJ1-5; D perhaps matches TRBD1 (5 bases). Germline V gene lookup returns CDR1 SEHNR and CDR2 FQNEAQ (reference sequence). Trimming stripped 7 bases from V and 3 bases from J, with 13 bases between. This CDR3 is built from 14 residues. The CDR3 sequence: CASTLGGLNQPQHF. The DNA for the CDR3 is TGTGCCAGCACCCTGGGGGGACTCAATCAGCCCCAGCATTTT.

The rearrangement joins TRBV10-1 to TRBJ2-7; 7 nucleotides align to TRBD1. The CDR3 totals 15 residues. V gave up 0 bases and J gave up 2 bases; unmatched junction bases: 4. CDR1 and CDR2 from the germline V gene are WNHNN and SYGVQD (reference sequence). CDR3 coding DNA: TGCGCCAGCAGTGAGTCGATCGGACAGGCCTACGAGCAGTACTTC. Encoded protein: CASSESIGQAYEQYF.

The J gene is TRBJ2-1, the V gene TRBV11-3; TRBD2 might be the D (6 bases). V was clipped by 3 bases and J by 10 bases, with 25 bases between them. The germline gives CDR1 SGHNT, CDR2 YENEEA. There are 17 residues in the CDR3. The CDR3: CASSFSSGGTGAIEQFF. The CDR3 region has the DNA TGTGCCAGCAGCTTTTCGTCGGGCGGGACCGGGGCAATCGAGCAGTTCTTC.

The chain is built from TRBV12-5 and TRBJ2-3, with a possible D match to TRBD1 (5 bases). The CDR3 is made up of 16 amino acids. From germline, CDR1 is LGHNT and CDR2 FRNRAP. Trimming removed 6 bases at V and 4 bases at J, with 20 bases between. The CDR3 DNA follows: TGTGCTAGTGGCCCTTACTCTGGGGCTAGGGCAGATACGCAGTATTTT. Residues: CASGPYSGARADTQYF.

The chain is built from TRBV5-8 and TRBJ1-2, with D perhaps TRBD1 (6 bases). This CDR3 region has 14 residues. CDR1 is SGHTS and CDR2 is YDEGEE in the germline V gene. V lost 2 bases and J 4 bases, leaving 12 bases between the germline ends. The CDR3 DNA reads TGTGCCAGCAGCTTTGGGACATCGCTCTATGGCTACACCTTC. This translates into CASSFGTSLYGYTF.

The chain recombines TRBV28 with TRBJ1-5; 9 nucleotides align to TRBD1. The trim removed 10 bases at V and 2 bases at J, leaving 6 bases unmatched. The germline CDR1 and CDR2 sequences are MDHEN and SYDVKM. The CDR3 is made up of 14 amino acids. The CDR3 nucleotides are TGTGCCATCCCGGACAGGGGAGGCAATCAGCCCCAGCATTTT. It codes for CAIPDRGGNQPQHF.

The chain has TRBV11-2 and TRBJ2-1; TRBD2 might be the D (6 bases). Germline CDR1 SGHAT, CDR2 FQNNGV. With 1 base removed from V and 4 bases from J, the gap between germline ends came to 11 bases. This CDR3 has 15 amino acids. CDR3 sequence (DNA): TGTGCCAGCAGCTTAGCACCCGGGACTTACAATGAGCAGTTCTTC. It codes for CASSLAPGTYNEQFF.

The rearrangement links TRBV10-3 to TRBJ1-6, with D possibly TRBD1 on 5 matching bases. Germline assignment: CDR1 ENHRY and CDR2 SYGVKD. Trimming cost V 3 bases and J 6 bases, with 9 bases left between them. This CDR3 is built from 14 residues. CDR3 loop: CAISDREGNSPLHF. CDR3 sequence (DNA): TGTGCCATCAGTGACAGGGAAGGTAATTCACCCCTCCACTTT.

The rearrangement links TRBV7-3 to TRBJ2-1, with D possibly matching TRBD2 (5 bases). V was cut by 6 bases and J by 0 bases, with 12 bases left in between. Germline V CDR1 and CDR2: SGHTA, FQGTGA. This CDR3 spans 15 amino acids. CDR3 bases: TGTGCCAGCAGGAAAACGGGGAGCTCCTACAATGAGCAGTTCTTC. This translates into CASRKTGSSYNEQFF.